These 24 T cell receptor beta chains came from one sample sequenced in a study of CD8 T cells in ankylosing spondylitis. General study findings and limits: A motif of 7 to 9 highly homologous TCR beta variants was seen as apparently characteristic of ankylosing spondylitis blood.

These receptors lack a known antigen. MiXCR, applied by TCRdb to the 5' RACE reads, yields one record per CDR3 protein. The sample records 200,000 to 250,000 distinct CDR3 sequences, 5.5% to 7.5% being singletons. Sequencing used blood, either unsorted or a sorted T cell fraction (not recorded which). These receptors were taken from a male donor with ankylosing spondylitis.

This clonotype was detected ten times or more. The rearrangement joins TRBV20-1 to TRBJ2-1, with 7 bases matching TRBD2. The CDR3 length is 16 residues. CDR1 is DFQATT and CDR2 is SNEGSKA in the germline V gene (reference sequence). V lost 1 base and J lost 8; bases outside the gene matches: 14. The CDR3 DNA follows: TGCAGTGCTAGAGCCCCGACTAGCCCTTACAATTATGAGCAGTTCTTC. Amino acid sequence: CSARAPTSPYNYEQFF.

This clonotype came up many times. The CDR3 protein is CASGIGGGPIGGQFF. The DNA of the CDR3 is TGTGCTAGTGGTATCGGCGGGGGGCCCATAGGCGGGCAGTTCTTC. The gene calls are TRBV12-5 and TRBJ2-1, with TRBD2 matching over 8 bases. Trimming cost V 5 bases and J 12 bases; bases outside gene matches: 15. CDR1 is LGHNT, CDR2 FRNRAP, per germline. CDR3 length: 15 amino acids.

The chain carries TRBV12-3 or TRBV12-4 and TRBJ2-7, with D perhaps given as TRBD1 or TRBD2 (5 bases each). This CDR3 is 13 amino acids long. The V end lost 3 bases, the J end lost 2 bases, and 8 bases lay between the germline ends. Written as DNA, the CDR3 is TGTGCCAGCAGTTTCGGGGCCCCCTACGAGCAGTACTTC. It specifies CASSFGAPYEQYF.

The table lists this clonotype with a few counts. The chain couples TRBV7-9 to TRBJ1-2; D possibly corresponds to TRBD1 (6 bases). This CDR3 is built from 15 residues. Trimming took off 8 bases at V and 4 bases at J, with 20 bases between the two ends. Germline V gene data show CDR1 as SEHNR and CDR2 as FQNEAQ (reference sequence). The CDR3 nucleotides read TGTGCCAGCGGAGCAGTAGGGGGATCACTCTATGGCTACACCTTC. Amino acid sequence: CASGAVGGSLYGYTF.

The table lists this clonotype with many counts. J is TRBJ2-3 and V is TRBV12-3 or TRBV12-4, with TRBD2 identical over 15 bases. With V trimmed by 2 bases and J by 2 bases, 17 bases remained unmatched. The length of the CDR3 is 22 residues. The DNA for the CDR3 is TGTGCCAGCAGTTTAACCCCCGGACTAGCGGGAGGGAGAGAGACCTTCACAGATACGCAGTATTTT. This encodes CASSLTPGLAGGRETFTDTQYF.

At least ten counts were recorded for this clonotype. V and J are TRBV20-1 and TRBJ2-3, with D unclear. Trimming removed 6 bases at V and 0 bases at J, with 10 bases between. This CDR3 comprises 13 residues. CDR1 is DFQATT and CDR2 is SNEGSKA in the germline V gene (reference sequence). CDR3 in DNA: TGCAGTGCCAACCCCACTAGCACAGATACGCAGTATTTT. It codes for CSANPTSTDTQYF.

At least ten counts were recorded for this clonotype. The chain recombines TRBV6-2 or TRBV6-3 with TRBJ1-5; perhaps TRBD1 as D (5 bases). CDR3 length: 15 residues. V lost 7 bases to trimming and J lost 1 base, with 14 bases between them. Germline values: CDR1 MNHEY, CDR2 SVGEGT. The CDR3 reads CASTNRQLSNQPQHF. Written as DNA, the CDR3 is TGTGCCAGCACCAACCGACAGTTAAGCAATCAGCCCCAGCATTTT.

The chain combines TRBV29-1 with TRBJ1-2; TRBD1 matches at 9 bases. Trimming cost V 0 bases and J 7 bases; bases outside gene matches: 9. The length of the CDR3 is 15 residues. In germline, CDR1 is SQVTM, CDR2 ANQGSEA. CDR3: CSVEDHDRGSSGYTF. The CDR3 DNA is TGCAGCGTTGAAGATCACGACAGGGGGAGCTCTGGCTACACCTTC.

This chain links TRBV27 with TRBJ2-5, with 11 bases that match TRBD1. The CDR3 sequence is 15 residues long. V shed 6 bases and J 7 bases; nucleotides not matched to a gene: 10. Germline assignment: CDR1 MNHEY and CDR2 SMNVEV (reference sequence). The CDR3 protein is CASSAGTGGARTQYF. The CDR3 nucleotides read TGTGCCAGCAGCGCCGGGACAGGGGGGGCAAGGACCCAGTACTTC.

As regards this clonotype: At one boundary the junction diverges from the germline segment, which might be a read error. The chain uses TRBV2 and TRBJ2-6, with D perhaps assigned TRBD1 or TRBD2 (7 bases each). The CDR3 covers 18 residues. Germline assignment: CDR1 SNHLY and CDR2 FYNNEI. CDR3 in DNA: TGTGCCCGCAGTACCTTGACAGGGAGGGGGACTGGGGCCAACGTCCTGACTTTC. Amino acids: CARSTLTGRGTGANVLTF.

This clonotype was observed at least ten times. The chain carries TRBV6-1 and TRBJ2-1; D may be TRBD1 or TRBD2 (5 bases each). Germline V gene data show CDR1 as MNHNS and CDR2 as SASEGT. This CDR3 has 15 residues. Trimming shortened V by 6 bases and J by 4 bases, and 16 bases separated the two germline ends. Written as DNA, the CDR3 is TGTGCCAGCAGCATTGGGGGTGGTGGTTACAATGAGCAGTTCTTC. Translating gives CASSIGGGGYNEQFF.

The V gene is TRBV30, the J gene TRBJ2-7, with TRBD2 as a possible D gene (7 bases). There are 13 residues in the CDR3. Trimming stripped 0 bases from V and 2 bases from J, with 8 bases between. Germline V gives CDR1 GTSNPN, CDR2 SVGIG (reference sequence). In DNA form, the CDR3 reads TGTGCCTGGAGTGTAGGGGGGGCCTACGAGCAGTACTTC. Residues: CAWSVGGAYEQYF.

This clonotype was seen many times. The rearrangement joins TRBV4-1 to TRBJ1-5; possibly TRBD1 for D (6 bases). The CDR3 has 19 residues. Germline CDR1 and CDR2: MGHRA and YSYEKL. Trimming removed 1 base at V and 5 bases at J, with 24 bases between. The CDR3 spells CASSQVPGVPSGRDQPQHF. The DNA for the CDR3 is TGCGCCAGCAGCCAAGTTCCAGGGGTCCCCTCTGGGAGGGATCAGCCCCAGCATTTT.

This clonotype appeared many times. The genes are TRBV13 and TRBJ1-2; D not resolved. Germline assignment: CDR1 PRHDT and CDR2 FYEKMQ (reference sequence). The CDR3 totals 16 residues. Trimming cost V 0 bases and J 5 bases, with 16 bases left between them. The CDR3 here is CASSLGTGRPLYGYTF. CDR3 sequence (DNA): TGTGCCAGCAGCTTAGGCACGGGCCGCCCGCTATATGGCTACACCTTC.

This clonotype was seen repeatedly, ten times or more. The gene calls are TRBV9 and TRBJ2-7; D is uncertain. CDR1 and CDR2 (germline): SGDLS, YYNGEE. V was cut by 1 base and J by 9 bases, with 11 bases left in between. The CDR3 runs to 12 residues. CDR3 sequence (DNA): TGTGCCAGCAGCGTACTCCGGCGTCGGCAGTACTTC. It specifies CASSVLRRRQYF.

As concerns this clonotype: A much larger clone lies a single base off, so this may be a read error. This chain uses TRBV7-6 with TRBJ2-1, with TRBD1 matching over 7 bases. The V gene end was trimmed by 0 bases and the J gene end by 5 bases; junction bases not matched to a gene: 7. CDR1 and CDR2 (germline): SGHVS, FNYEAQ. The length of the CDR3 is 16 residues. The CDR3 protein is CASSLAFSGGDNEQFF. The CDR3 bases are TGTGCCAGCAGCTTAGCTTTTTCAGGGGGAGACAATGAGCAGTTCTTC.

This clonotype was picked up a small number of times. The CDR3 loop reads CASSQEWGNYYGYTF. In DNA, the CDR3 is TGCGCCAGCAGCCAAGAGTGGGGAAATTACTATGGCTACACCTTC. The rearrangement joins TRBV4-3 to TRBJ1-2; D is uncertain. The CDR3 has 15 residues. Germline V gene lookup returns CDR1 LGHNA and CDR2 YSLEER. Trimming took 0 bases from V and 3 from J, leaving 11 bases between them.

This clonotype came up many times. The rearrangement uses TRBV9 and TRBJ1-2, with D maybe TRBD1 (6 bases). The V gene lost 5 bases and the J gene lost 6 bases, with 17 bases spanning the gap. This CDR3 is 14 amino acids long. Germline CDR1 reads SGDLS; CDR2 reads YYNGEE. The CDR3 spells CASRRGGTRDGYTF. The DNA for the CDR3 is TGTGCCAGCAGGAGGGGGGGGACAAGAGATGGCTACACCTTC.

The rearrangement joins TRBV10-2 to TRBJ2-1, with unresolved D. Germline V gene sequence: CDR1 WSHSY, CDR2 SAAADI. The ends were cut back, 4 bases at V and 4 bases at J, with 8 bases in the middle. This CDR3 is 13 amino acids long. CDR3 amino acids: CASSGQLYNEQFF. The CDR3 DNA reads TGCGCCAGCAGTGGGCAGCTATACAATGAGCAGTTCTTC.

The chain's CDR3 is CASSFGQGGTYNEQFF. The CDR3 DNA reads as TGTGCCAGCAGTTTTGGGCAGGGGGGGACCTACAATGAGCAGTTCTTC. The V call is TRBV12-3 or TRBV12-4, the J call TRBJ2-1; either TRBD1 or TRBD2 may fit D (7 bases each). The CDR3 totals 16 residues. Trimming took 3 bases from V and 2 from J, leaving 14 bases between them.

This clonotype was counted ten times or more. This chain joins TRBV29-1 and TRBJ2-7; TRBD2 is a possible D gene (6 bases). Trimming shortened V by 1 base and J by 3 bases, and 10 bases separated the two germline ends. The CDR3 spans 13 residues. Germline V gene data show CDR1 as SQVTM and CDR2 as ANQGSEA. The CDR3 sequence: CSVEGTIDYEQYF. The CDR3 coding sequence is TGCAGCGTTGAAGGGACTATCGACTACGAGCAGTACTTC.

This clonotype was seen at least ten times. The rearrangement uses TRBV9 and TRBJ1-1; 9 bases are a match to TRBD1. The CDR3 is 15 residues long. Germline CDR1 SGDLS, CDR2 YYNGEE. Trimming cost V 3 bases and J 9 bases; bases outside gene matches: 12. CDR3 amino acids: CASSAGGTGSPQAFF. As DNA, the CDR3 is TGTGCCAGCAGCGCCGGCGGGACAGGGAGCCCTCAAGCTTTCTTT.

The chain joins TRBV7-8 to TRBJ1-1; D is perhaps TRBD1 (5 bases). Germline-derived CDR1 and CDR2 are SGHVS and FQNEAQ. Trimming shortened V by 1 base and J by 4 bases, and 22 bases separated the two germline ends. The CDR3 contains 18 residues. The CDR3 DNA sequence: TGTGCCAGCAGCTTAGGAGGCCAGTTCGTCGCGGGGGGCACTGAAGCTTTCTTT. Translating gives CASSLGGQFVAGGTEAFF.

The table lists this clonotype with a few counts. This chain joins TRBV15 and TRBJ1-6; D call uncertain. The CDR3 consists of 14 residues. V dropped 5 bases and J dropped 6 bases, with 11 bases sitting between them. Germline CDR1 is LNHNV and CDR2 is YYDKDF (reference sequence). CDR3 amino acids: CATSSRGRNSPLHF. CDR3 DNA: TGTGCCACCAGCTCCCGCGGGCGTAATTCACCCCTCCACTTT.